These T cell receptor beta chains were read from a single sample in a study of cytotoxic CD8 clonotypes in ibrutinib-treated CLL. Libraries were prepared by immunoSEQ multiplex PCR; TCRdb keeps only in-frame clonotypes and omits some of them. In the table there are roughly 97,000 clones, almost 80% of which are singletons. Sequencing was performed on PBMCs, taken after 12 months of ibrutinib treatment. Every receptor here comes from a human donor with chronic lymphocytic leukemia. The CDR3 runs from the conserved cysteine through the conserved F or W. Each record gives: D gene, V gene, clone size, J gene, CDR3 protein, CDR3 DNA. The D gene is left open where the match is weak. The size field is filled for only some rows; it gives once, few, many or a size class.

D: NA
V: TRBV11-2
size: NA
J: TRBJ2-2
CDR3: CASNLLRETGELFF
DNA: TGTGCCAGCAACCTATTGAGGGAGACCGGGGAGCTGTTTTTT

D: TRBD1
V: TRBV7-9
size: NA
J: TRBJ2-7
CDR3: CASSLTAGTGAHEQYF
DNA: TGTGCCAGCAGCCTCACCGCCGGGACAGGGGCCCACGAGCAGTACTTC

D: NA
V: TRBV2
size: few
J: TRBJ1-6
CDR3: CASSEERGGDSPLHF
DNA: TGTGCCAGCAGTGAAGAGAGGGGTGGAGACTCACCCCTCCACTTT

D: NA
V: TRBV7-8
size: NA
J: TRBJ1-3
CDR3: CASSSGIGNTIYF
DNA: TGTGCCAGCAGCTCAGGGATCGGAAACACCATATATTTT

D: NA
V: TRBV6-5
size: NA
J: TRBJ1-5
CDR3: CASSYKGSGGQPQHF
DNA: TGTGCCAGCAGTTACAAGGGCAGTGGCGGGCAGCCCCAGCATTTT

D: NA
V: TRBV6-6
size: NA
J: TRBJ2-5
CDR3: CASSGLSGIGLETQYF
DNA: TGTGCCAGCAGCGGCTTGTCAGGGATAGGTTTAGAGACCCAGTACTTC

D: NA
V: TRBV6-6
size: once
J: TRBJ2-7
CDR3: CASSLTDSYEQYF
DNA: TGTGCCAGCAGCTTGACAGACTCCTACGAGCAGTACTTC

D: NA
V: TRBV4-1
size: NA
J: TRBJ2-6
CDR3: CASSLRAGQMFSGANVLTF
DNA: TGCGCCAGCAGCCTCCGTGCGGGACAGATGTTCTCTGGGGCCAACGTCCTGACTTTC

D: NA
V: TRBV19
size: NA
J: TRBJ1-5
CDR3: CATKKSGVGVGDSNQPQHF
DNA: TGTGCCACCAAAAAGAGCGGCGTGGGAGTGGGTGATAGCAATCAGCCCCAGCATTTT

D: TRBD1
V: TRBV5-8
size: NA
J: TRBJ2-7
CDR3: CASSDLLSGQGRDEQYF
DNA: TGTGCCAGCAGCGACCTTCTCTCGGGACAGGGAAGGGACGAGCAGTACTTC

D: NA
V: TRBV19
size: NA
J: TRBJ2-2
CDR3: CASNRVYPTGELFF
DNA: TGTGCCAGTAACCGCGTATACCCCACCGGGGAGCTGTTTTTT

D: NA
V: TRBV2
size: NA
J: TRBJ2-1
CDR3: CASSVLGGGYNEQFF
DNA: TGTGCCAGCAGTGTTTTAGGTGGGGGCTACAATGAGCAGTTCTTC

D: NA
V: TRBV9
size: NA
J: TRBJ2-3
CDR3: CASSVTDNAQYF
DNA: TGTGCCAGCAGCGTAACGGACAATGCGCAGTATTTT

D: TRBD2
V: TRBV7-6
size: NA
J: TRBJ2-3
CDR3: CASSPGDYLGGTDTQYF
DNA: TGTGCCAGCAGCCCGGGGGACTACTTAGGTGGCACAGATACGCAGTATTTT

D: NA
V: TRBV18
size: few
J: TRBJ2-5
CDR3: CASSLQREETQYF
DNA: TGTGCCAGCTCACTCCAGCGGGAAGAGACCCAGTACTTC

D: TRBD1
V: TRBV6-6
size: NA
J: TRBJ2-7
CDR3: CAISRTGTGYEQYF
DNA: TGTGCCATCAGCCGGACAGGGACGGGGTACGAGCAGTACTTC

D: TRBD1
V: TRBV4-1
size: NA
J: TRBJ2-6
CDR3: CASSPRGQYLSGANVLTF
DNA: TGCGCCAGCAGCCCTCGGGGACAGTACCTCTCTGGGGCCAACGTCCTGACTTTC

D: NA
V: TRBV19
size: NA
J: TRBJ2-1
CDR3: CASSIEQEQFF
DNA: TGTGCCAGTAGTATAGAGCAAGAGCAGTTCTTC

D: TRBD2
V: TRBV11-1
size: NA
J: TRBJ2-3
CDR3: CASSLGAGTSTDTQYF
DNA: TGTGCCAGCAGCTTAGGAGCGGGGACTAGCACAGATACGCAGTATTTT

D: NA
V: TRBV28
size: once
J: TRBJ2-4
CDR3: CASHEPGPENIQYF
DNA: TGTGCCAGCCACGAACCCGGGCCCGAAAACATTCAGTACTTC

D: TRBD1
V: TRBV27
size: few
J: TRBJ2-3
CDR3: CASRITSSGQGGDTQYF
DNA: TGTGCCAGCCGGATTACCAGTTCGGGACAGGGGGGAGATACGCAGTATTTT

D: NA
V: TRBV19
size: NA
J: TRBJ2-2
CDR3: CASSISRDITGELFF
DNA: TGTGCCAGTAGTATTAGCAGGGACATCACCGGGGAGCTGTTTTTT

D: NA
V: TRBV29-1
size: NA
J: TRBJ2-5
CDR3: CSVLGNGETQYF
DNA: TGCAGCGTTTTAGGGAATGGGGAGACCCAGTACTTC

D: TRBD1
V: TRBV29-1
size: NA
J: TRBJ2-2
CDR3: CSVRRDRATGELFF
DNA: TGCAGCGTTCGTCGAGACAGGGCCACCGGGGAGCTGTTTTTT

D: NA
V: TRBV9
size: NA
J: TRBJ2-1
CDR3: CASTRLGQSYNEQFF
DNA: TGTGCCAGCACCCGGCTCGGACAGTCCTACAATGAGCAGTTCTTC

D: NA
V: TRBV25-1
size: NA
J: TRBJ2-3
CDR3: CASSAPGRGLTDTQYF
DNA: TGTGCCAGCAGTGCCCCCGGGCGGGGACTCACAGATACGCAGTATTTT

D: NA
V: TRBV12-5
size: NA
J: TRBJ2-3
CDR3: CASGLIPGSDTQYF
DNA: TGTGCTAGTGGTTTGATCCCAGGGTCGGATACGCAGTATTTT

D: NA
V: TRBV7-5
size: NA
J: TRBJ2-3
CDR3: CASSPDGSSTDTQYF
DNA: TGTGCCAGCAGCCCAGACGGATCTAGCACAGATACGCAGTATTTT

D: TRBD1
V: TRBV11-3
size: NA
J: TRBJ1-2
CDR3: CASSGGQGRQYGYTF
DNA: TGTGCCAGCAGCGGGGGACAGGGGAGGCAGTATGGCTACACCTTC

D: NA
V: TRBV13
size: NA
J: TRBJ2-7
CDR3: CASSLGNGAGIFNEQYF
DNA: TGTGCCAGCAGCTTAGGAAATGGGGCAGGGATTTTCAACGAGCAGTACTTC